This TCR beta chain was identified during a study of post-analysis software for immune sequencing data. Study-wide background: Patients with relapsing-remitting, secondary progressive and progressive-relapsing multiple sclerosis courses were all represented.

The V gene end was trimmed by 6 bases and the J gene end by 6 bases; junction bases not matched to a gene: 16. This CDR3 is 15 amino acids long. Germline V gives CDR1 DFQATT, CDR2 SNEGSKA (reference sequence). This clonotype was observed a handful of times. Its antigen is currently unknown. Findings and limits, study-wide: With F measure, samples from one preparation batch clustered together strongly. About five TRBV segments, including TRBV5-6, TRBV5-1 and TRBV20-1, were more frequent in patients than controls. Significantly decreased normalized Chao1 diversity was recorded for multiple sclerosis patients relative to controls.

Unique molecular identifiers tagged the TCR beta cDNA libraries. Between about 1 and 11 million T cells gave rise to hundreds of thousands of cDNA molecules. TCRdb re-called the PCR reads with MiXCR, one entry per CDR3 protein. Of hundreds of thousands of distinct CDR3 sequences listed, around 47% are singletons. The origin of this receptor is a girl between 5 and 17 years old with multiple sclerosis. The sample consisted of blood. J is TRBJ2-7 and V is TRBV20-1; 8 positions agree with TRBD1. DNA for the CDR3: TGCAGTGCAACAGGATCCGGGACAGGACTGACCGAGCAGTACTTC. This codes for CSATGSGTGLTEQYF.